The 11 T cell receptor beta chains below all came from one sample that was sequenced in a study of blood T cell repertoires in COVID-19. Profiling relied on immunoSEQ multiplex PCR, and the TCRdb table lists in-frame clones only, not all of them. Of about 200,000 clones in the sample, more than 70% were seen once. Specimen: peripheral blood. The receptors come from a man younger than 30 with active or convalescent COVID-19.

In DNA, the CDR3 is TGTGCCAGCAGCTTAGCAGGACAAGCTGGCTACACCTTC. Translated: CASSLAGQAGYTF. The rearrangement joins TRBV7-2 to TRBJ1-2; TRBD1 might be the D (5 bases). The CDR3 contains 13 residues. V was clipped by 0 bases and J by 7 bases, with 9 bases between them. Germline V gives CDR1 SGHTA, CDR2 FQGNSA. The variable domain in full, completed from reference TRBV7-2 and TRBJ1-2, reads GAGVSQSPSNKVTEKGKDVELRCDPISGHTALYWYRQSLGQGLEFLIYFQGNSAPDKSGLPSDRFSAERTGGSVSTLTIQRTQQEDSAVYLCASSLAGQAGYTFGSGTRLTVV.

The sample holds one count of this clone. The chain's CDR3 is CASNSADSGRYEQYF. For the CDR3, the DNA is TGTGCCAGTAACTCTGCGGACAGCGGCCGATACGAGCAGTACTTC. The chain recombines TRBV2 with TRBJ2-7, with D perhaps TRBD1 (6 bases). This CDR3 comprises 15 residues. Germline loops: CDR1 SNHLY, CDR2 FYNNEI. The ends were cut back, 9 bases at V and 4 bases at J, with 22 bases in the middle.

The V call is TRBV6-5, the J call TRBJ2-7; perhaps TRBD2 as D (5 bases). Germline V lookup: CDR1 MNHEY, CDR2 SVGAGI. The V end was cut by 0 bases, the J end by 2 bases, with 14 bases between. The CDR3 consists of 16 residues. The CDR3 region has the DNA TGTGCCAGCAGTTACTCGATTAGCGTCAGTCCCTACGAGCAGTACTTC. This codes for CASSYSISVSPYEQYF.

V usage is TRBV7-8 and J usage is TRBJ1-5; D is possibly TRBD1 (5 bases). CDR3 size: 20 residues. Germline loops: CDR1 SGHVS, CDR2 FQNEAQ. Trimming stripped 0 bases from V and 1 base from J, with 22 bases between. CDR3 nucleotide sequence: TGTGCCAGCAGCTTAGCTCTAGGACACGGAGTAGGGTTGAGCAATCAGCCCCAGCATTTT. This encodes CASSLALGHGVGLSNQPQHF.

The V gene is TRBV25-1, the J gene TRBJ1-2, with no clear D. The germline V gene has CDR1 MGHDK and CDR2 SYGVNS. The CDR3 runs to 13 residues. Trimming pared 4 bases from V and 2 bases from J, leaving 8 bases between. This chain's CDR3 is CASSVQSNYGYTF. In DNA, the CDR3 is TGTGCCAGCAGTGTACAGAGCAACTATGGCTACACCTTC.

The chain links TRBV7-3 to TRBJ1-5, with TRBD1 matching 8 bases. The CDR3 runs 19 residues. Germline CDR1 and CDR2: SGHTA and FQGTGA. V gave up 3 bases and J gave up 0 bases; unmatched junction bases: 13. The CDR3 is CASSFNRDRGFYSNQPQHF. CDR3 bases: TGTGCCAGCAGCTTCAACAGAGACAGGGGATTCTATAGCAATCAGCCCCAGCATTTT.

The chain couples TRBV7-8 to TRBJ1-6; 7 bases are shared with TRBD1. This CDR3 contains 15 residues. Germline-derived CDR1 and CDR2 are SGHVS and FQNEAQ. The ends lost 5 bases at V and 7 bases at J; junction bases unmatched: 8. The CDR3 DNA reads as TGTGCCAGCAGCCCCCAGACAGGGAACAATTCACCCCTCCACTTT. Protein product: CASSPQTGNNSPLHF.

This clone appeared once. The chain has TRBV6-1 and TRBJ1-1; no clear D gene. CDR1 is MNHNS, CDR2 SASEGT, per germline. Deletions cut 1 base from V and 4 bases from J, with 7 bases between. This CDR3 has 13 amino acids. CDR3 nucleotide sequence: TGTGCCAGCAGTGAAGGAATCGGCACTGAAGCTTTCTTT. It is translated as CASSEGIGTEAFF.

V usage is TRBV13 and J usage is TRBJ1-1; D possibly corresponds to TRBD1 (5 bases). Trimming removed 3 bases at V and 3 bases at J, with 11 bases between. Germline-derived CDR1 and CDR2 are PRHDT and FYEKMQ (reference sequence). The CDR3 consists of 14 residues. This CDR3 is CASSFGGTDTEAFF. In DNA form, the CDR3 reads TGTGCCAGCAGCTTTGGGGGGACGGACACTGAAGCTTTCTTT.

This clone has a single count. The chain couples TRBV19 to TRBJ1-5; D might be TRBD1 (6 bases). V shed 4 bases and J shed 3 bases, with 13 bases lying between them. Germline assignment: CDR1 LNHDA and CDR2 SQIVND (reference sequence). The CDR3 contains 15 residues. CDR3: CASSNHRANNQPQHF. The CDR3 DNA follows: TGTGCCAGTAGTAACCACAGGGCTAACAATCAGCCCCAGCATTTT.

In this sample, this clone turned up once. V gene TRBV6-4 combines with J gene TRBJ2-3; D not certain. The CDR3 is made up of 14 amino acids. Germline V lookup: CDR1 MRHNA, CDR2 SNTAGT. V was cut by 3 bases and J by 4 bases, with 11 bases left in between. The CDR3 nucleotides are TGTGCCAGCAGTGAAATGGCCGCTTCAGATACGCAGTATTTT. Residues: CASSEMAASDTQYF.